The rows below give T cell receptor beta chains drawn from one sample of a study of T-cell reconstitution after alpha-beta-depleted transplantation in children. TCRdb re-called the PCR reads with MiXCR, one entry per CDR3 protein. The sample holds hundreds of thousands of distinct CDR3 sequences, about 12% seen once. The specimen comprised PBMCs, sampled before TCRalphabeta/CD19-depleted stem cell transplant. All receptors come from a girl aged 2-10 years with congenital amegakaryocytic thrombocytopenia, due to receive a stem cell transplant. Each CDR3 is given with its conserved first and last residue. D genes are given only for firm matches. Size tells how often a clone was seen (once, few, many) or the class of an expanded clone, and some rows leave it out.

V gene,J gene,D gene,clone size,CDR3 protein,CDR3 DNA
TRBV27,TRBJ2-2,-,-,CASSLLGLAGELFF,TGTGCCAGCAGTTTACTAGGGCTGGCCGGGGAGCTGTTTTTT
TRBV5-1,TRBJ2-3,-,many,CASSLDRVAQYF,TGCGCCAGCAGCTTGGACAGGGTGGCGCAGTATTTT
TRBV9,TRBJ2-2,-,many,CASSVGRPTNTGELFF,TGTGCCAGCAGCGTAGGGAGACCTACGAACACCGGGGAGCTGTTTTTT
TRBV2,TRBJ1-6,TRBD1,-,CASYQGQGVYNSPLHF,TGTGCCAGCTATCAGGGACAGGGGGTCTATAATTCACCCCTCCACTTT
TRBV20-1,TRBJ2-3,TRBD2,many,CSAGAGAVDTDTQYF,TGCAGTGCCGGAGCGGGAGCGGTCGACACAGATACGCAGTATTTT
TRBV12-3/TRBV12-4,TRBJ1-1,-,-,CASSFRKINTEAFF,TGTGCCAGCAGTTTCAGGAAGATTAACACTGAAGCTTTCTTT
TRBV5-1,TRBJ1-4,-,few,CASTAANEKLFF,TGCGCCAGCACGGCCGCTAATGAAAAACTGTTTTTT
TRBV4-1,TRBJ2-3,-,few,CASSHPATGTDTQYF,TGCGCCAGCAGCCACCCAGCGACTGGCACAGATACGCAGTATTTT
TRBV20-1,TRBJ2-5,TRBD2,many,CSATSGMLQETQYF,TGCAGTGCTACTAGCGGGATGCTCCAAGAGACCCAGTACTTC
TRBV21-1,TRBJ2-3,-,-,CASSKDLDSPDTQYF,TGTGCCAGCAGCAAAGACCTAGACTCCCCAGATACGCAGTATTTT
TRBV20-1,TRBJ2-7,-,many,CSARDLWLASYEQYF,TGCAGTGCTAGAGATCTATGGTTGGCGTCCTACGAGCAGTACTTC
TRBV20-1,TRBJ2-7,TRBD2,-,CSARVLEGTSGTYEQYF,TGCAGTGCTAGAGTTTTGGAAGGGACTAGCGGTACCTACGAGCAGTACTTC
TRBV29-1,TRBJ1-1,-,-,CSVLTVNTEAFF,TGCAGCGTCCTGACAGTGAACACTGAAGCTTTCTTT
TRBV7-4,TRBJ2-1,-,few,CASSLVKDNEQFF,TGTGCCAGCAGCTTAGTTAAAGACAATGAGCAGTTCTTC
TRBV20-1,TRBJ2-3,TRBD2,many,CSALVGAGGPDTQYF,TGCAGTGCTCTCGTTGGAGCGGGAGGTCCAGATACGCAGTATTTT
TRBV6-5,TRBJ2-7,TRBD1,few,CASSYSIPGQGLNEQYF,TGTGCCAGCAGTTACTCGATACCGGGACAGGGTTTGAACGAGCAGTACTTC
TRBV20-1,TRBJ2-3,TRBD2,-,CSATSGQTPTDTQYF,TGCAGTGCTACTAGCGGACAAACCCCCACAGATACGCAGTATTTT
TRBV29-1,TRBJ1-1,-,many,CSGYDGNTEAFF,TGCAGCGGTTATGACGGGAACACTGAAGCTTTCTTT
TRBV24-1,TRBJ2-6,-,few,CATSDPTGSDSGANVLTF,TGTGCCACCAGTGATCCCACAGGGAGTGACTCTGGGGCCAACGTCCTGACTTTC
TRBV14,TRBJ2-5,-,-,CASSQLGHQETQYF,TGTGCCAGCAGCCAACTAGGACACCAAGAGACCCAGTACTTC
TRBV20-1,TRBJ2-5,TRBD2,many,CSHLADQETQYF,TGCAGCCACCTAGCGGACCAAGAGACCCAGTACTTC
TRBV3-1,TRBJ2-1,-,-,CASSQDFFRRSNEQFF,TGTGCCAGCAGCCAAGATTTTTTCAGGAGGAGTAATGAGCAGTTCTTC
TRBV6-5,TRBJ2-7,-,many,CASSYYAPVSYEQYF,TGTGCCAGCAGTTACTACGCGCCCGTCTCCTACGAGCAGTACTTC
TRBV18,TRBJ2-2,-,-,CASSPRGGGRNTGELFF,TGTGCCAGCTCACCACGTGGTGGGGGACGCAACACCGGGGAGCTGTTTTTT
TRBV12-3/TRBV12-4,TRBJ2-2,-,many,CASSLGLGELFF,TGTGCCAGCAGTTTAGGGTTGGGGGAGCTGTTTTTT
TRBV27,TRBJ2-7,-,-,CASSSSLGWEGYEQYF,TGTGCCAGCAGTTCCTCCCTGGGTTGGGAAGGGTACGAGCAGTACTTC